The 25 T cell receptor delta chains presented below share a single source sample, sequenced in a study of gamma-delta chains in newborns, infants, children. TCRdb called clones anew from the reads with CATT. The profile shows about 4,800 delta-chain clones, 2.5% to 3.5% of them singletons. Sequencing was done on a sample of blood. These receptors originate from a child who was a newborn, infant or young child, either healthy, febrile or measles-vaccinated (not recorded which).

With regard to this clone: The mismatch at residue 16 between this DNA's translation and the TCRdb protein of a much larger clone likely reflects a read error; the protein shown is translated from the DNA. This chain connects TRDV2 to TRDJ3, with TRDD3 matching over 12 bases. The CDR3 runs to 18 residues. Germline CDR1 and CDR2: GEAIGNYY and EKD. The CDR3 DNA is TGTGCCTGTGACATAGTACTGGGGGATACCTGGGACACCCGACAGGTGTTTTTC. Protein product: CACDIVLGDTWDTRQVFF.

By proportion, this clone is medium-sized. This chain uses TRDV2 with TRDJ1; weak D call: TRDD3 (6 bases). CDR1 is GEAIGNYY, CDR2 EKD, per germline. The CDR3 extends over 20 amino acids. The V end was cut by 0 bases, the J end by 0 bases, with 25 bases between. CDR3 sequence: CACDTLPIDAGDKYTDKLIF. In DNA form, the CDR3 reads TGTGCCTGTGACACCCTTCCGATCGACGCTGGGGACAAGTACACCGATAAACTCATCTTT.

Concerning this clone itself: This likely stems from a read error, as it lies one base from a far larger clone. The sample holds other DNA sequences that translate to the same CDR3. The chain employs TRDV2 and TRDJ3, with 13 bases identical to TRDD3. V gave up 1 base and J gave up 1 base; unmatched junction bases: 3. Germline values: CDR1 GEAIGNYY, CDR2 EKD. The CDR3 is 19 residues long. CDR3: CACDTVLGDTSWDTRQMFF. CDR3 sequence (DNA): TGTGCCTGTGACACTGTACTGGGGGATACGTCCTGGGACACCCGACAGATGTTTTTC.

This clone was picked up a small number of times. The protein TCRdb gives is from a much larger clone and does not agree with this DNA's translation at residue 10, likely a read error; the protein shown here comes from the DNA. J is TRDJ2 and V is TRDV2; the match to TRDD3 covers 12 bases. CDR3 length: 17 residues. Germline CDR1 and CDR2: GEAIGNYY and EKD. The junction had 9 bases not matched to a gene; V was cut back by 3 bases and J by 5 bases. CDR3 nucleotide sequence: TGTGCCTGTGACTCCCTGGGGGATACGCATACTACAGCACAACTCTTCTTT. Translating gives CACDSLGDTHTTAQLFF.

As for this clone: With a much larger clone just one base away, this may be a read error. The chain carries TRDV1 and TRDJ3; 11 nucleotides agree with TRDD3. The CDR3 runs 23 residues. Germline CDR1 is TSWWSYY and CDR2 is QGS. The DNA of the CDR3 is TGTGCTCTTGGGGAACCTTCCTACTGGGGGATAGTGGCTAGCTCCTTGGACACCCGACAGATGTTTTTC. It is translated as CALGEPSYWGIVASSLDTRQMFF.

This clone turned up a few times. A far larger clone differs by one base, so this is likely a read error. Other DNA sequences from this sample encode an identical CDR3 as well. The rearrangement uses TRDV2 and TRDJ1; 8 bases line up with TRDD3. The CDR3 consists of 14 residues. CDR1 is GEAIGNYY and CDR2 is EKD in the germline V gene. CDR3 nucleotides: TGTGCCTGTGACTACTGGGGGGACACCGACAAACTCATCTTT. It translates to CACDYWGDTDKLIF.

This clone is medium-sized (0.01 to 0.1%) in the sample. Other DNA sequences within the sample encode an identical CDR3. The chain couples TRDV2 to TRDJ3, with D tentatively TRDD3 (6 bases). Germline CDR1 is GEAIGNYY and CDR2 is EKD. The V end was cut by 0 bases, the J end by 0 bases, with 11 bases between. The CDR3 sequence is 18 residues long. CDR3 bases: TGTGCCTGTGACACCGGCTGGGGAAGCTCCTGGGACACCCGACAGATGTTTTTC. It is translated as CACDTGWGSSWDTRQMFF.

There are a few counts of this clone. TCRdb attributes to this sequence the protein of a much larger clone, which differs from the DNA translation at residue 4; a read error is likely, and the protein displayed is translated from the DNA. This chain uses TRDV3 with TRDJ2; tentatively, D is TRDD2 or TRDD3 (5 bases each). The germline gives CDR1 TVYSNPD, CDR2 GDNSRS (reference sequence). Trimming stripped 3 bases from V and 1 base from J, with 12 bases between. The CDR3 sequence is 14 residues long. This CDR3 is CAFLLGDLTAQLFF. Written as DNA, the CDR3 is TGTGCCTTCCTCCTAGGGGATTTGACAGCACAACTCTTCTTT.

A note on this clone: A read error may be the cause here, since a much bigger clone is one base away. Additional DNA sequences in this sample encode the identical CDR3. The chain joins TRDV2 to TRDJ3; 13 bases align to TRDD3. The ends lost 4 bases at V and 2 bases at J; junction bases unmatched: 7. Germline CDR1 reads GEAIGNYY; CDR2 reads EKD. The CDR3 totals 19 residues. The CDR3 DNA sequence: TGTGCCTGTGATACCGTACTGGGGGATACGGCCTGGGACACCCGACAGATGTTTTTC. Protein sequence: CACDTVLGDTAWDTRQMFF.

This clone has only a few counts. In nucleotides, the CDR3 is TGTGCCTGTGACACCGGCTGGGGGGCCAGCTCCTGGGACACCCGACAGATGTTTTTC. Translating gives CACDTGWGASSWDTRQMFF. The chain uses TRDV2 and TRDJ3; 7 nucleotides line up with TRDD3. Germline V gives CDR1 GEAIGNYY, CDR2 EKD. V lost 0 bases to trimming and J lost 0 bases; unmatched junction nucleotides: 7. The CDR3 extends over 19 amino acids.

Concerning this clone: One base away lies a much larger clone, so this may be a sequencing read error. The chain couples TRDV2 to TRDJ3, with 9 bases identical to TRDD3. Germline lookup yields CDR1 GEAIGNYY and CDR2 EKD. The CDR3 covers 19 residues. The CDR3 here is CACDTGGYRSSWGTRQMFF. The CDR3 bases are TGTGCCTGTGACACCGGGGGATACCGGAGCTCCTGGGGCACCCGACAGATGTTTTTC.

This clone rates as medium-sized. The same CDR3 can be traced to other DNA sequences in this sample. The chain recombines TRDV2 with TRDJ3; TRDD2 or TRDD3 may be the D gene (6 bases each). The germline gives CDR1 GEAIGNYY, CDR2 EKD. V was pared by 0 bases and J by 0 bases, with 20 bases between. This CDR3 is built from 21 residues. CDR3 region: CACDTGSWGPPTSWDTRQMFF. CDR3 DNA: TGTGCCTGTGACACCGGATCCTGGGGACCTCCTACCTCCTGGGACACCCGACAGATGTTTTTC.

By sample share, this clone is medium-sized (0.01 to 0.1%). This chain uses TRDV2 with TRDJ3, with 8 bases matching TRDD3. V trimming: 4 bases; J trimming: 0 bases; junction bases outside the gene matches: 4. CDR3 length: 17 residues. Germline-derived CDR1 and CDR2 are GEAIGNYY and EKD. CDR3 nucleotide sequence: TGTGCCTGTGATTTCTGGGGGAGCTCCTGGGACACCCGACAGATGTTTTTC. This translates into CACDFWGSSWDTRQMFF.

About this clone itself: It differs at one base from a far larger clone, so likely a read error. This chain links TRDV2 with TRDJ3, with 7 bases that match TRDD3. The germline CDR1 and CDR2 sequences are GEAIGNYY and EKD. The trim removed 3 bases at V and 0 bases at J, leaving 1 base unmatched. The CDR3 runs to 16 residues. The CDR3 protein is CACDWGNSWDTRQMFF. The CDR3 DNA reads TGTGCCTGTGACTGGGGGAACTCCTGGGACACCCGACAGATGTTTTTC.

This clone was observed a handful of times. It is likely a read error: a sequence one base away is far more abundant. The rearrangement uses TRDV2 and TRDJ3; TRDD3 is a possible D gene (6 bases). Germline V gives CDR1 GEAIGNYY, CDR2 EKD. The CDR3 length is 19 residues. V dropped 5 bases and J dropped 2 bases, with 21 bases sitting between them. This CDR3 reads CACGTLGRISTWDTRQMFF. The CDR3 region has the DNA TGTGCCTGTGGCACGCTGGGGCGGATAAGCACCTGGGACACCCGACAGATGTTTTTC.

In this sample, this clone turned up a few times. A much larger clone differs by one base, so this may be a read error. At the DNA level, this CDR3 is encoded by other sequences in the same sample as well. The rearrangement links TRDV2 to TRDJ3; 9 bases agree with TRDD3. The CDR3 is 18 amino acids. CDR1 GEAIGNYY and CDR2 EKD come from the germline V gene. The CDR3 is CACDAYWGSSWDTRQMFF. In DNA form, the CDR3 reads TGTGCCTGTGACGCCTACTGGGGGAGCTCCTGGGACACCCGACAGATGTTCTTC.

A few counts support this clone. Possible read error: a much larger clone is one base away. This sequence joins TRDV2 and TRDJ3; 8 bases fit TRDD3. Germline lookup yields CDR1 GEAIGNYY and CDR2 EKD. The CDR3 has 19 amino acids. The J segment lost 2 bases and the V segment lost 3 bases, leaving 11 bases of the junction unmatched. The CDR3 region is CACDDVLGGSPWDTRQMFF. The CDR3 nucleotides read TGTGCCTGTGACGACGTACTGGGGGGGAGCCCCTGGGACACCCGACAGATGTTTTTC.

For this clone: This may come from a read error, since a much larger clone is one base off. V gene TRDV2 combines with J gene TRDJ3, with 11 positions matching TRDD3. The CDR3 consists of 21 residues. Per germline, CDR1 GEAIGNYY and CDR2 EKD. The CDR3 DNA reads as TGTGCCCGTGACACCGCTCTGGGGGATACCCCTCGCTCCTGGGACACCCGACAGATGTTTTTC. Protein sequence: CARDTALGDTPRSWDTRQMFF.

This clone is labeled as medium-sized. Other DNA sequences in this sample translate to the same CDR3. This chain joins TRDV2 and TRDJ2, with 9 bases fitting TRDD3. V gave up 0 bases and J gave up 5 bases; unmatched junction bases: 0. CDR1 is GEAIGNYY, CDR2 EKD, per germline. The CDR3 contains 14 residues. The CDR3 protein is CACDTGGYTAQLFF. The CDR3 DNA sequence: TGTGCCTGTGACACCGGGGGATACACAGCACAACTCTTCTTT.

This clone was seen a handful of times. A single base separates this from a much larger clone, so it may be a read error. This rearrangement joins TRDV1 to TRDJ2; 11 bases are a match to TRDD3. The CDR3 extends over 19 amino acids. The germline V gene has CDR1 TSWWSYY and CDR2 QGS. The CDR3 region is CALGELPLWGIRGTAQPFF. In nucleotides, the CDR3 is TGTGCTCTTGGGGAACTCCCCCTTTGGGGGATACGGGGGACAGCACAACCCTTCTTT.

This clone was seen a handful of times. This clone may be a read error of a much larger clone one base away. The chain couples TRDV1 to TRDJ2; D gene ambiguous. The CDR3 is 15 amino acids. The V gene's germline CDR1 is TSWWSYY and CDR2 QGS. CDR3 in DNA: TGTGCTCTTGGGGAACTCCGGGCTTTGACAGCACAACCCTTCTTT. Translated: CALGELRALTAQPFF.

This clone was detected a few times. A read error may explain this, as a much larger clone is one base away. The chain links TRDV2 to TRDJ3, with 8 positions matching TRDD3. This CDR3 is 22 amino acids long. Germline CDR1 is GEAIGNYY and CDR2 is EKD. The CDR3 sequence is CACDPAFVTGGDSSWDARQMFF. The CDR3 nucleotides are TGTGCCTGTGACCCGGCGTTTGTTACTGGGGGCGATTCTTCCTGGGACGCCCGACAGATGTTTTTC.

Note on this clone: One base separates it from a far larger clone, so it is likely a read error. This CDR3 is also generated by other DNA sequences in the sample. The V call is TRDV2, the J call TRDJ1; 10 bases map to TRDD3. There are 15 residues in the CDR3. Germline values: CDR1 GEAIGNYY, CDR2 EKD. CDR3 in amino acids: CACDTVGGYTDKLIF. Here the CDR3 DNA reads TGTGCCTGTGACACCGTTGGGGGATACACTGATAAACTCATCTTT.

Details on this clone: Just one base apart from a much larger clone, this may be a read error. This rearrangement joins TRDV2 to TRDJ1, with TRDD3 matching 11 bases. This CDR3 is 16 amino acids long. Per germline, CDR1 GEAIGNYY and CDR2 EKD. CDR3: CACDVLGDSNTDELIF. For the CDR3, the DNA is TGTGCCTGTGACGTACTGGGGGATAGTAACACCGATGAACTCATCTTT.

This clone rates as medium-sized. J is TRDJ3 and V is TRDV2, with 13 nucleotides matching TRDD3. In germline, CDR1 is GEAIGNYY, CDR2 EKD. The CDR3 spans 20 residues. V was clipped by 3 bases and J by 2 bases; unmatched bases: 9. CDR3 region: CACDPVLGDTLTWDTRQMFF. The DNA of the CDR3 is TGTGCCTGTGACCCCGTACTGGGGGATACGCTTACCTGGGACACCCGACAGATGTTTTTC.